Presented here are 13 T cell receptor beta chains from one specimen sequenced in a study of HIV-infected patients and healthy controls. TCRdb re-called the 5' RACE reads through MiXCR, storing one row per CDR3 protein. The table records 50,000 to 80,000 distinct CDR3 sequences, 19% of them present only once. Sequencing input: CD4+ T cells from blood. The receptor set was obtained from a human donor in good health.

The chain couples TRBV30 to TRBJ2-2, with a possible D match to TRBD2 (7 bases). This CDR3 contains 12 residues. Trimming took 5 bases from V and 4 from J, leaving 8 bases between them. From germline, CDR1 is GTSNPN and CDR2 SVGIG (reference sequence). CDR3 sequence reads: CAWRGATGELFF. CDR3 sequence (DNA): TGTGCCTGGCGGGGGGCCACCGGGGAGCTGTTTTTT.

The chain carries TRBV7-2 and TRBJ2-3; D is possibly TRBD2 (5 bases). CDR1 SGHTA and CDR2 FQGNSA come from the germline V gene. Trimming took 1 base from V and 2 from J, leaving 10 bases between them. The CDR3 extends over 15 amino acids. This chain's CDR3 is CASSLGEMVTDTQYF. The CDR3 region has the DNA TGTGCCAGCAGCTTAGGGGAGATGGTCACAGATACGCAGTATTTT. The entire variable domain, with the rest obtained from reference TRBV7-2 and TRBJ2-3, is as follows: GAGVSQSPSNKVTEKGKDVELRCDPISGHTALYWYRQSLGQGLEFLIYFQGNSAPDKSGLPSDRFSAERTGGSVSTLTIQRTQQEDSAVYLCASSLGEMVTDTQYFGPGTRLTVL.

The table lists this clonotype with many counts. The CDR3 is CASQTSPGQPYEQYF. The CDR3 region has the DNA TGTGCCAGCCAAACGTCGCCGGGACAGCCCTACGAGCAGTACTTC. The chain uses TRBV6-1 and TRBJ2-7; the match to TRBD1 covers 7 bases. There are 15 residues in the CDR3. V shed 8 bases and J 2 bases; nucleotides not matched to a gene: 12. Germline V gene data show CDR1 as MNHNS and CDR2 as SASEGT.

In this sample, this clonotype turned up many times. V usage is TRBV18 and J usage is TRBJ2-5; D gene uncertain. The V gene's germline CDR1 is KGHSH and CDR2 LQKENI. The CDR3 has 14 residues. V lost 1 base, J lost 1 base, and 7 bases lay in between. CDR3: CASSPLTLQETQYF. The CDR3 region has the DNA TGTGCCAGCTCACCACTTACCCTCCAAGAGACCCAGTACTTC.

This sequence joins TRBV6-5 and TRBJ2-7; tentatively, D is TRBD1 (8 bases). Germline CDR1 is MNHEY and CDR2 is SVGAGI. Trimming stripped 4 bases from V and 3 bases from J, with 16 bases between. This CDR3 region has 15 residues. In nucleotides, the CDR3 is TGTGCCAGCAGTTCGGAAACAGGGGGGGGCTACGAGCAGTACTTC. This encodes CASSSETGGGYEQYF.

Judged by abundance, this clonotype is medium-sized. V and J are TRBV6-8 and TRBJ2-6; D is perhaps TRBD1 (6 bases). V lost 2 bases to trimming and J lost 0 bases, with 14 bases between them. In germline, CDR1 is MNHGY, CDR2 SAAAGT. There are 18 residues in the CDR3. The CDR3 sequence: CASSYRGTVFSGANVLTF. The CDR3 nucleotides read TGTGCCAGCAGTTACAGGGGGACCGTATTCTCTGGGGCCAACGTCCTGACTTTC.

The rearrangement joins TRBV30 to TRBJ2-7; perhaps TRBD1 as D (6 bases). The CDR3 covers 16 residues. With 0 bases removed from V and 0 bases from J, the gap between germline ends came to 15 bases. The germline CDR1 and CDR2 sequences are GTSNPN and SVGIG (reference sequence). CDR3 protein: CAWSVPTGWNSYEQYF. CDR3 DNA sequence: TGTGCCTGGAGTGTACCAACAGGGTGGAACTCCTACGAGCAGTACTTC.

The V and J genes are TRBV7-8 and TRBJ2-1; the D call may be TRBD1 or TRBD2 (5 bases each). This CDR3 comprises 15 residues. V gave up 5 bases and J gave up 7 bases, with 18 bases separating them. The germline V gene has CDR1 SGHVS and CDR2 FQNEAQ. CDR3 coding DNA: TGTGCCAGCAGCAAGGGGCGGGTCCCCGGGAATGAGCAGTTCTTC. Amino acid sequence: CASSKGRVPGNEQFF.

This clonotype was seen many times. V and J are TRBV7-2 and TRBJ1-2, with TRBD1 as a possible D gene (5 bases). The germline gives CDR1 SGHTA, CDR2 FQGNSA. This CDR3 has 13 residues. Trimming cost V 5 bases and J 6 bases, with 13 bases left between them. CDR3 sequence: CASSPERGHGYTF. DNA for the CDR3: TGTGCCAGCAGCCCCGAGAGGGGTCATGGCTACACCTTC.

This clonotype has ten or more counts. This chain connects TRBV7-6 to TRBJ2-6; 11 nucleotides align to TRBD1. V lost 5 bases to trimming and J lost 2 bases; unmatched junction nucleotides: 11. This CDR3 is built from 19 residues. CDR1 is SGHVS and CDR2 is FNYEAQ in the germline V gene. CDR3 in amino acids: CASSQAGQGVVAGANVLTF. The CDR3 nucleotides are TGTGCCAGCAGCCAAGCGGGACAGGGGGTGGTCGCTGGGGCCAACGTCCTGACTTTC.

This clonotype showed up many times. The chain carries TRBV7-2 and TRBJ1-1; D might be TRBD1 (5 bases). V lost 1 base to trimming and J lost 5 bases, with 14 bases between them. The germline V gene encodes CDR1 SGHTA and CDR2 FQGNSA. This CDR3 is 15 amino acids long. The CDR3 region is CASSLVLGTGTEAFF. DNA for the CDR3: TGTGCCAGCAGCTTAGTGCTTGGGACGGGGACTGAAGCTTTCTTT.

V usage is TRBV7-2 and J usage is TRBJ2-5; 9 nucleotides align to TRBD2. There are 15 residues in the CDR3. Looked up from germline, CDR1 is SGHTA and CDR2 is FQGNSA. J gave up 5 bases and V 1 base, and 5 bases lay outside the gene matches. The CDR3 spells CASSLGGGAVETQYF. CDR3 DNA: TGTGCCAGCAGCTTAGGCGGGGGGGCCGTGGAGACCCAGTACTTC.

This clonotype was found a few times. V and J are TRBV2 and TRBJ2-1; 13 bases are a match to TRBD2. After removal of 8 bases from V and 10 bases from J, the junction contained 17 bases not matched to a gene. Germline-derived CDR1 and CDR2 are SNHLY and FYNNEI. The CDR3 is 17 amino acids. The CDR3 sequence: CASVGLPGLAGRGEQFF. As DNA, the CDR3 is TGTGCCAGCGTGGGGCTGCCGGGACTAGCGGGACGGGGAGAGCAGTTCTTC.